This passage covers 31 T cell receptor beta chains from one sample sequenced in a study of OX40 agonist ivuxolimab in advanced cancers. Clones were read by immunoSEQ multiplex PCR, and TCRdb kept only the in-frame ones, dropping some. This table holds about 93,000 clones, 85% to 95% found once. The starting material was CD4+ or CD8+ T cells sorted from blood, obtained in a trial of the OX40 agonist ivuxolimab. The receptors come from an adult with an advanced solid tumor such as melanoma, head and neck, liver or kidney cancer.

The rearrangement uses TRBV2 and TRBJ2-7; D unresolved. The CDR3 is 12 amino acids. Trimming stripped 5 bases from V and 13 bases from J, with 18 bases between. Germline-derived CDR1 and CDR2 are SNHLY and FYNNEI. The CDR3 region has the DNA TGTGCCAGCAGTCAAGGGCCCTTAAGGCAATACTTC. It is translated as CASSQGPLRQYF.

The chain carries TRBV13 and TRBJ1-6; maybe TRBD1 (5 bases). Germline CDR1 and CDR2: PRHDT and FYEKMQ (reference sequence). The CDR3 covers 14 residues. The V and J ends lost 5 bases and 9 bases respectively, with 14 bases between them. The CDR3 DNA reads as TGTGCCAGCAGCGAGGCAGGGATGGCTTCACCCCTCCACTTT. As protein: CASSEAGMASPLHF. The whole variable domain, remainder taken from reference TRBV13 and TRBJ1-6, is AAGVIQSPRHLIKEKRETATLKCYPIPRHDTVYWYQQGPGQDPQFLISFYEKMQSDKGSIPDRFSAQQFSDYHSELNMSSLELGDSALYFCASSEAGMASPLHFGNGTRLTVT.

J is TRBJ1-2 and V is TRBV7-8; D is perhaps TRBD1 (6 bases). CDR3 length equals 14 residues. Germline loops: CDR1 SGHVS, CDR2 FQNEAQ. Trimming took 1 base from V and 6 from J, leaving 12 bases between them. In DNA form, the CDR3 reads TGTGCCAGCAGCTTAGGGTACAGGGACGATGGCTACACCTTC. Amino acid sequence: CASSLGYRDDGYTF.

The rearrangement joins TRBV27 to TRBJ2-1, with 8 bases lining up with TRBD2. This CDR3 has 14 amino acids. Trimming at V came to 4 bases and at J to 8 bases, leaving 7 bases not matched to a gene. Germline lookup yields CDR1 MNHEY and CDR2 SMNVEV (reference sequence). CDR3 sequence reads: CASSSSGGGDEQFF. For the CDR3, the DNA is TGTGCCAGCAGTTCCTCGGGGGGGGGCGATGAGCAGTTCTTC.

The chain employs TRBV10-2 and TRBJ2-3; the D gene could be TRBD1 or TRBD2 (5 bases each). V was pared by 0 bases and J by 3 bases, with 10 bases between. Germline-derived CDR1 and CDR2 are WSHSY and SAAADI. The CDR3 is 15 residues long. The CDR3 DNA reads TGCGCCAGCAGTGAGTCGCCGGGGCAGACAGATACGCAGTATTTT. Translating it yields CASSESPGQTDTQYF.

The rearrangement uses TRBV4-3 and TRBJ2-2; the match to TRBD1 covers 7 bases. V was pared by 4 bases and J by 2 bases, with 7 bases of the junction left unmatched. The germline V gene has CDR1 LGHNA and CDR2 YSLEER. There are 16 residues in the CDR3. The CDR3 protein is CASSPTGTANTGELFF. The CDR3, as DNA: TGCGCCAGCAGCCCTACCGGGACAGCTAACACCGGGGAGCTGTTTTTT.

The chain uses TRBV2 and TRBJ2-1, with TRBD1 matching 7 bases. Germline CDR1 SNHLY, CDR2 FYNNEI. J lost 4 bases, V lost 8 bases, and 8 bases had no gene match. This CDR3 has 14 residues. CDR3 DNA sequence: TGTGCCAGCCGAACTCGGGACAGATACAATGAGCAGTTCTTC. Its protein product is CASRTRDRYNEQFF.

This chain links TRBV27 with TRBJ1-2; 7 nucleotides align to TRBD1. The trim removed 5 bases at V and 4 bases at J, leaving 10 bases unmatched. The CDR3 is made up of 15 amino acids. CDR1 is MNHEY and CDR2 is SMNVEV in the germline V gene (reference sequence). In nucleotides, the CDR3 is TGTGCCAGCAGTCGACACGACAGGGCAAGCTATGGCTACACCTTC. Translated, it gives CASSRHDRASYGYTF.

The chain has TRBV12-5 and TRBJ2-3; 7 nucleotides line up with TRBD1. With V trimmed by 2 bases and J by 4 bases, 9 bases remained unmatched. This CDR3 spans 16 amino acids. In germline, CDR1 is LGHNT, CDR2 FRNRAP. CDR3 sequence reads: CASGLPDRFGPDTQYF. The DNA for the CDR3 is TGTGCTAGTGGTTTGCCGGACAGGTTCGGTCCAGATACGCAGTATTTT.

CDR3 DNA sequence: TGTACGCAGGGACTAGCAGATACGCAGTATTTT. Translated, it gives CTQGLADTQYF. This chain joins TRBV9 and TRBJ2-3; the match to TRBD2 covers 8 bases. The length of the CDR3 is 11 residues. CDR1 and CDR2 from the germline V gene are SGDLS and YYNGEE.

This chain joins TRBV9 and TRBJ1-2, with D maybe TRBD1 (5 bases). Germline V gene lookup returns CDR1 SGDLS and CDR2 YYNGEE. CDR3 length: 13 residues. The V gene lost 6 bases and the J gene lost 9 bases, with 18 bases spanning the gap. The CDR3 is CASTLGTAGSYTF. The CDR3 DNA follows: TGTGCCAGCACCCTAGGGACGGCCGGCAGCTACACCTTC.

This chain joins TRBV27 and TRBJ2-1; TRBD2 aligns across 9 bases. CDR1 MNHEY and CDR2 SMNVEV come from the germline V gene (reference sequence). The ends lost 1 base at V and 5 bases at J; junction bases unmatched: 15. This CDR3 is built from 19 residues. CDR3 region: CASSLLAGEGYGKNNEQFF. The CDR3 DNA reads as TGTGCCAGCAGTTTATTAGCGGGGGAGGGTTATGGCAAGAACAATGAGCAGTTCTTC.

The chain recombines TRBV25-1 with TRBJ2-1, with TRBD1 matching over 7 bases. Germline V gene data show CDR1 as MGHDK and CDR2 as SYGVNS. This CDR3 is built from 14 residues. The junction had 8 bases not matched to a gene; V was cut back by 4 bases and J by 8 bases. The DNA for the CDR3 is TGTGCCAGCAGTGCTGCCGGGACAGCCGATGAGCAGTTCTTC. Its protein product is CASSAAGTADEQFF.

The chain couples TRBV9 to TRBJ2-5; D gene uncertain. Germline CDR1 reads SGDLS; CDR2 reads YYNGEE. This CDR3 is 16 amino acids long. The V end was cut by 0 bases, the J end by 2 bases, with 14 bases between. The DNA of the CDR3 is TGTGCCAGCAGCGTAGAAGGGTTGGCCGCTCAAGAGACCCAGTACTTC. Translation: CASSVEGLAAQETQYF.

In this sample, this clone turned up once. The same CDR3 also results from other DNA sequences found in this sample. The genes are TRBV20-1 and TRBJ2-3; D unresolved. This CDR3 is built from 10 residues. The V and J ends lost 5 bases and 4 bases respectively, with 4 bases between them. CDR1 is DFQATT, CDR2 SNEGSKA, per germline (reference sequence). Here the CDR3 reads CSARADTQYF. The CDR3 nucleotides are TGCAGTGCTCGGGCAGATACGCAGTATTTT.

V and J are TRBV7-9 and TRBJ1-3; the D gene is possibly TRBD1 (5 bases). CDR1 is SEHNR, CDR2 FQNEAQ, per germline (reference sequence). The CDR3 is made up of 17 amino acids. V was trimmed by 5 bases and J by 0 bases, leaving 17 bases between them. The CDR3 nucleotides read TGTGCCAGCAGCGGATCGGGACGGCCGTCCTCTGGAAACACCATATATTTT. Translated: CASSGSGRPSSGNTIYF.

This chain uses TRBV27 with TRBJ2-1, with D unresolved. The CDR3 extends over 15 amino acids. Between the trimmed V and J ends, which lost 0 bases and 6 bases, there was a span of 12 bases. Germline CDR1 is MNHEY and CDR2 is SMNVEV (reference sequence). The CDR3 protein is CASSLSPGVRNEQFF. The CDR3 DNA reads TGTGCCAGCAGTTTATCGCCTGGCGTGCGCAATGAGCAGTTCTTC.

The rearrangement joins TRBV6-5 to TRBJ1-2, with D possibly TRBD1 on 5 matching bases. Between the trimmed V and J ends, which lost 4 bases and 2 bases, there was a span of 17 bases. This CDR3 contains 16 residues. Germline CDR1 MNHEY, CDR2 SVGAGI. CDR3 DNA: TGTGCCAGCAGTTTAAGCATACAGGCTATAAACTATGGCTACACCTTC. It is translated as CASSLSIQAINYGYTF.

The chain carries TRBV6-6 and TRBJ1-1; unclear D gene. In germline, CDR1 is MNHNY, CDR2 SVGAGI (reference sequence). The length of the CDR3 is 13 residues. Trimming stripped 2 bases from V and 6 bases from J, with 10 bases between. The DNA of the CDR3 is TGTGCCAGCAGTTACGGACCGAGAGCTGAAGCTTTCTTT. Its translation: CASSYGPRAEAFF.

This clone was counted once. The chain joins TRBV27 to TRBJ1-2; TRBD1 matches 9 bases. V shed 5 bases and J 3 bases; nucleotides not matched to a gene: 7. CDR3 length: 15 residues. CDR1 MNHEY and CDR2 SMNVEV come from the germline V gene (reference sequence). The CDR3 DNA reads TGTGCCAGCAGTGCACGACAGGGGGAGGACTATGGCTACACCTTC. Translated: CASSARQGEDYGYTF.

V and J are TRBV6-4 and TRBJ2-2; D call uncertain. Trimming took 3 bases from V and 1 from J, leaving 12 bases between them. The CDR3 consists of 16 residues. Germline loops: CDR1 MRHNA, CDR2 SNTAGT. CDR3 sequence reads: CASSDGPLVNTGELFF. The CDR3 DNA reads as TGTGCCAGCAGTGATGGCCCCCTGGTGAACACCGGGGAGCTGTTTTTT.

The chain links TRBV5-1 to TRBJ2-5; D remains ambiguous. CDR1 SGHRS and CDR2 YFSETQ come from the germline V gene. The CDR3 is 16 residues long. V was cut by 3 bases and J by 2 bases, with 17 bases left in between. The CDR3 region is CASSYPPSGNQETQYF. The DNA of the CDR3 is TGCGCCAGCAGCTATCCTCCCAGTGGAAATCAAGAGACCCAGTACTTC.

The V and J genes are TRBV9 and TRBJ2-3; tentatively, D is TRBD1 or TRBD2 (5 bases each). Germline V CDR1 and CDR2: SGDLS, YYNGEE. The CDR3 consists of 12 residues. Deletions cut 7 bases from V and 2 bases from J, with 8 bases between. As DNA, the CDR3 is TGTGCCAGCGAGGGGACCACAGATACGCAGTATTTT. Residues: CASEGTTDTQYF.

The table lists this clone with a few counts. For the CDR3, the DNA is TGTGCCAGTGGGTCGGGGGCCTCACCCCTCCACTTT. This encodes CASGSGASPLHF. The chain recombines TRBV27 with TRBJ1-6; TRBD1 might be the D (6 bases). Germline loops: CDR1 MNHEY, CDR2 SMNVEV (reference sequence). Trimming removed 9 bases at V and 10 bases at J, with 13 bases between. The CDR3 is 12 residues long.

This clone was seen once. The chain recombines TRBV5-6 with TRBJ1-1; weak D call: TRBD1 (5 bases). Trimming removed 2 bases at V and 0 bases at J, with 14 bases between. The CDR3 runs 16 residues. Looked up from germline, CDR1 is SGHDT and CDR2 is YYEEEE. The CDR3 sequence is CASSLGLTALNTEAFF. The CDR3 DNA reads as TGTGCCAGCAGCTTAGGTCTGACAGCGTTGAACACTGAAGCTTTCTTT.

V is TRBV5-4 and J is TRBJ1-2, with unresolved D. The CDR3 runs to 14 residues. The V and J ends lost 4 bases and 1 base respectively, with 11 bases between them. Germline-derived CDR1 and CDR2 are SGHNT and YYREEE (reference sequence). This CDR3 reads CASSHIAGNYGYTF. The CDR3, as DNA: TGTGCCAGCAGCCATATCGCGGGTAACTATGGCTACACCTTC.

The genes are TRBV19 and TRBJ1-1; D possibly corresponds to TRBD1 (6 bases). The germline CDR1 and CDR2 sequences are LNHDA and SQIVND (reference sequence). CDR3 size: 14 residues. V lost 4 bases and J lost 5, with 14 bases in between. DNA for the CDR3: TGTGCCAGTAGTACGAGACAGGCCGGGACTGAAGCTTTCTTT. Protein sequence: CASSTRQAGTEAFF. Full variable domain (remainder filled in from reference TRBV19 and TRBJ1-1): DGGITQSPKYLFRKEGQNVTLSCEQNLNHDAMYWYRQDPGQGLRLIYYSQIVNDFQKGDIAEGYSVSREKKESFPLTVTSAQKNPTAFYLCASSTRQAGTEAFFGQGTRLTVV.

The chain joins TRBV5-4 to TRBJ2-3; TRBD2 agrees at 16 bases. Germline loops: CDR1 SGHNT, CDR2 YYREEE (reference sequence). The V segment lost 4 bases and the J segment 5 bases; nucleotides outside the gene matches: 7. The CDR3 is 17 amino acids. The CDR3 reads CASSPGLAGGAVDTQYF. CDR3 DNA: TGTGCCAGCAGCCCGGGACTAGCGGGAGGGGCCGTAGATACGCAGTATTTT.

The DNA of the CDR3 is TGTGCCAGTAGTACCTACAGGGGGCGGTATTTGAACACTGAAGCTTTCTTT. Translation gives CASSTYRGRYLNTEAFF. V is TRBV19 and J is TRBJ1-1; 9 positions agree with TRBD1. This CDR3 is 17 amino acids long. V was clipped by 4 bases and J by 0 bases; unmatched bases: 9. CDR1 and CDR2 from the germline V gene are LNHDA and SQIVND (reference sequence).

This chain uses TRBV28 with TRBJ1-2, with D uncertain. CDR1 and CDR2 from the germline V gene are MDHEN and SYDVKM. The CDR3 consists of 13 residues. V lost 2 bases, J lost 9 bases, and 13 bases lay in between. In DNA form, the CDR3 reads TGTGCCAGCAGTTTACTGCAGGCGGCAAGCTACACCTTC. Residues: CASSLLQAASYTF.

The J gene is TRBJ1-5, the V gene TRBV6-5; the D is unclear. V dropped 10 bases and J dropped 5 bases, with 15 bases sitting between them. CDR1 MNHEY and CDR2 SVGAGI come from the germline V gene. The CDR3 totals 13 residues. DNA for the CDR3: TGTGCCATCAACGAAGGGCTCGATCAGCCCCAGCATTTT. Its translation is CAINEGLDQPQHF.